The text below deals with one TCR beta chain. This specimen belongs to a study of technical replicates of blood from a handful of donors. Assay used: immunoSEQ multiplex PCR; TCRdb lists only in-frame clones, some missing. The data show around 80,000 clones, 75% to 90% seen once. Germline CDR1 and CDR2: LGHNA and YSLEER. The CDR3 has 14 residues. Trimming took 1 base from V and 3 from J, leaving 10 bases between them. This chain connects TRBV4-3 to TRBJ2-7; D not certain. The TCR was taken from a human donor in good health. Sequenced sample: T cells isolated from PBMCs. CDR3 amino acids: CASSQVRQNYEQYF. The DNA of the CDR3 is TGCGCCAGCAGCCAAGTCCGTCAGAACTACGAGCAGTACTTC.